Below, 10 T cell receptor beta chains from the same sample are listed, as sequenced in a study of T cell responses to AZD1222 COVID-19 vaccine. Data came from immunoSEQ multiplex PCR; TCRdb stores just in-frame clones and leaves some out. The sample yields more than 150,000 clones, roughly 92% seen once. The starting material was peripheral blood, obtained 28 days after the second AZD1222 dose. All receptors derive from an adult who received the AZD1222 COVID-19 vaccine.

The chain recombines TRBV6-5 with TRBJ1-1; the D gene is possibly TRBD1 (5 bases). V lost 2 bases to trimming and J lost 4 bases, with 8 bases between them. The CDR3 is 13 residues long. CDR1 and CDR2 (germline): MNHEY, SVGAGI. The CDR3 sequence is CASSYGGSTEAFF. CDR3 sequence (DNA): TGTGCCAGCAGTTACGGGGGGTCCACTGAAGCTTTCTTT.

The V and J genes are TRBV7-2 and TRBJ2-2; possible D gene TRBD2, 5 bases. This CDR3 spans 14 amino acids. V was pared by 8 bases and J by 1 base, with 11 bases between. Germline CDR1 reads SGHTA; CDR2 reads FQGNSA. The DNA for the CDR3 is TGTGCCAGCCAACGGAGGAAGAACACCGGGGAGCTGTTTTTT. This sequence encodes CASQRRKNTGELFF. Together with reference TRBV7-2 and TRBJ2-2, the CDR3 gives the full variable domain: GAGVSQSPSNKVTEKGKDVELRCDPISGHTALYWYRQSLGQGLEFLIYFQGNSAPDKSGLPSDRFSAERTGGSVSTLTIQRTQQEDSAVYLCASQRRKNTGELFFGEGSRLTVL.

V and J are TRBV7-2 and TRBJ2-4, with D tentatively TRBD1 (6 bases). The V end was cut by 5 bases, the J end by 8 bases, with 19 bases between. Germline V gives CDR1 SGHTA, CDR2 FQGNSA. CDR3 length equals 15 residues. DNA of the CDR3: TGTGCCAGCAGCCCAATAAGGGGGACCCACGACATTCAGTACTTC. The encoded protein is CASSPIRGTHDIQYF.

The chain has TRBV19 and TRBJ1-1; possibly TRBD1 for D (6 bases). The germline gives CDR1 LNHDA, CDR2 SQIVND (reference sequence). V dropped 0 bases and J dropped 0 bases, with 8 bases sitting between them. CDR3 size: 15 residues. In DNA form, the CDR3 reads TGTGCCAGTAGTATAGATTGGGACATGAACACTGAAGCTTTCTTT. It specifies CASSIDWDMNTEAFF.

Of note for this clone: Other DNA sequences within the sample encode an identical CDR3. The chain employs TRBV6-5 and TRBJ1-2; 7 bases agree with TRBD1. Losses at the gene ends were 6 bases for V and 2 bases for J; bases not matched to a gene: 3. Germline-derived CDR1 and CDR2 are MNHEY and SVGAGI. There are 13 residues in the CDR3. The CDR3: CASSLTGNYGYTF. The CDR3 region has the DNA TGTGCCAGCAGCCTGACAGGGAACTATGGCTACACCTTC.

This chain links TRBV18 with TRBJ1-6; D is possibly TRBD1 (6 bases). Germline CDR1 and CDR2: KGHSH and LQKENI. There are 12 residues in the CDR3. Trimming stripped 3 bases from V and 9 bases from J, with 6 bases between. The CDR3 region has the DNA TGTGCCAGCTCACCGGGGGCTTCACCCCTCCACTTT. Protein sequence: CASSPGASPLHF.

The chain has TRBV9 and TRBJ2-3; possible D gene TRBD2, 5 bases. Germline assignment: CDR1 SGDLS and CDR2 YYNGEE. The CDR3 is made up of 16 amino acids. The germline V and J ends were trimmed by 4 bases and 0 bases, with 15 bases remaining between them. The CDR3 DNA reads TGTGCCAGCAGCCCCCGGGGTATTTCTAGCACAGATACGCAGTATTTT. Protein sequence: CASSPRGISSTDTQYF.

The chain has TRBV2 and TRBJ2-7; 8 bases match TRBD1. The CDR3 is 14 residues long. V shed 3 bases, J shed 5 bases, and the junction held 6 bases outside the gene matches. CDR1 SNHLY and CDR2 FYNNEI come from the germline V gene. CDR3: CASSDGAGGDEQYF. CDR3 nucleotide sequence: TGTGCCAGCAGTGATGGGGCAGGGGGCGACGAGCAGTACTTC.

The chain carries TRBV7-8 and TRBJ2-5; TRBD2 matches at 10 bases. CDR1 and CDR2 from the germline V gene are SGHVS and FQNEAQ. J was trimmed by 1 base and V by 3 bases; bases with no gene match: 11. This CDR3 is built from 18 residues. Here the CDR3 DNA reads TGTGCCAGCAGCTTGGTCTCCCTACTAGCGGGACGCCAAGAGACCCAGTACTTC. Protein sequence: CASSLVSLLAGRQETQYF.

This clone showed up just once. The rearrangement links TRBV5-1 to TRBJ2-3; D is ambiguous. The CDR3 has 15 amino acids. Germline V gene lookup returns CDR1 SGHRS and CDR2 YFSETQ. The germline V and J ends were trimmed by 5 bases and 4 bases, with 17 bases remaining between them. DNA for the CDR3: TGCGCCAGCAGATGGAACACCGGGCCGGCAGATACGCAGTATTTT. It translates to CASRWNTGPADTQYF.